The present T cell receptor (beta chain) was sequenced within a study of blood T cell repertoires in COVID-19. This table comes from immunoSEQ multiplex PCR, and its TCRdb copy is limited to in-frame clones, with some not included. The sample holds 240,000 or so clones, approximately 82% seen once. V gave up 0 bases and J gave up 6 bases, with 6 bases separating them. The CDR3 has 12 amino acids. Per the germline V gene, CDR1 is KGHSH and CDR2 is LQKENI. What was sequenced was peripheral blood. This sequence originates from a woman aged 18-35 years with acute or convalescent COVID-19. This sequence joins TRBV18 and TRBJ2-7; D not certain. CDR3 amino acids: CASSPPPGEQYF. CDR3 nucleotide sequence: TGTGCCAGCTCACCACCCCCGGGCGAGCAGTACTTC.